A single TCR beta chain is shown here with its context. Germline V gene sequence: CDR1 MDHEN, CDR2 SYDVKM. The CDR3 covers 16 residues. Trimming cost V 7 bases and J 4 bases; bases outside gene matches: 12. The source of the sample is a study of blood T cell repertoires in COVID-19. Sequencing used immunoSEQ multiplex PCR; TCRdb keeps in-frame clones, though not all of them. The sample yields about 220,000 clones, over 75% seen once. The sample taken for sequencing was peripheral blood. This chain connects TRBV28 to TRBJ2-2; 7 nucleotides agree with TRBD1. This TCR derives from a man aged 40-49 years with active or convalescent COVID-19. In nucleotides, the CDR3 is TGTGCCAGCAACCTACATGCCGGGACAGCCACCGGGGAGCTGTTTTTT. Translated: CASNLHAGTATGELFF.